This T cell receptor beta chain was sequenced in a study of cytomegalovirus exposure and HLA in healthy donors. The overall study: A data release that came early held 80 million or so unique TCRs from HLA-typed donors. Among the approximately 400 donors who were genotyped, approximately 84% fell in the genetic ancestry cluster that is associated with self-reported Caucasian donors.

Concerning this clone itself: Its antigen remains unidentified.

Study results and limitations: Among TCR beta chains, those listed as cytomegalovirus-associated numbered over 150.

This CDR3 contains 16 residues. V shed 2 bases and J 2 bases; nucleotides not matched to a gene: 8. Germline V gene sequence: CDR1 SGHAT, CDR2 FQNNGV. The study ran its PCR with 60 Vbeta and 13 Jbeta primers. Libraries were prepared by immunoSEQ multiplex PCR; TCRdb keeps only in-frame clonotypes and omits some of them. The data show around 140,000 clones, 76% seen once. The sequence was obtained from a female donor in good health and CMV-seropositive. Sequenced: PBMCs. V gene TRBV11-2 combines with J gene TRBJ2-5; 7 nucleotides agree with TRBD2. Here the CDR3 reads CASSLFLAANQETQYF. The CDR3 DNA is TGTGCCAGCAGCTTATTCCTAGCGGCGAATCAAGAGACCCAGTACTTC.